The TCR beta chain described here comes from a study of control samples from healthy donors and cancer patients. Repertoires were generated with immunoSEQ multiplex PCR, while TCRdb's copy carries only in-frame clones and drops some. The sample includes approximately 130,000 clones, around 89% of them seen just once. From germline, CDR1 is SGHDN and CDR2 FVKESK. The CDR3 is 12 residues long. V gave up 3 bases and J gave up 1 base, with 4 bases separating them. The source of this sequence is a man aged 45-65 years in good health. The chain joins TRBV14 to TRBJ2-7, with D uncertain. Sequenced: blood. The CDR3 loop reads CASSHQSYEQYF. Written as DNA, the CDR3 is TGTGCCAGCAGCCACCAATCCTACGAGCAGTACTTC.